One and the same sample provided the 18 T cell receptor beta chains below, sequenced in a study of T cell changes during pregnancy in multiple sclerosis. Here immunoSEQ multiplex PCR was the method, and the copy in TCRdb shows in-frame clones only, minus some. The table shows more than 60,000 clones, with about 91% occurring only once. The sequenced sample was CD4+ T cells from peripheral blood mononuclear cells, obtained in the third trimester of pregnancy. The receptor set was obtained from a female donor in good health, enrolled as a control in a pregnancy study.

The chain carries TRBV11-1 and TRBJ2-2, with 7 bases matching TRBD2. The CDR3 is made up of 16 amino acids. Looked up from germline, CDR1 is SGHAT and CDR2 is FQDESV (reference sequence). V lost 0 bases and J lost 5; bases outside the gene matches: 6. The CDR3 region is CASSLAAGRETGELFF. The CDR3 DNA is TGTGCCAGCAGCTTAGCGGCAGGGAGGGAAACCGGGGAGCTGTTTTTT.

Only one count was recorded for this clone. The CDR3 nucleotides read TGCGCCAGCAGCCAAGATGGGACAGGGATGAACACCGGGGAGCTGTTTTTT. This translates into CASSQDGTGMNTGELFF. The chain recombines TRBV4-3 with TRBJ2-2; 9 bases align to TRBD1. The length of the CDR3 is 17 residues. V shed 0 bases, J shed 1 base, and the junction held 3 bases outside the gene matches. In germline, CDR1 is LGHNA, CDR2 YSLEER.

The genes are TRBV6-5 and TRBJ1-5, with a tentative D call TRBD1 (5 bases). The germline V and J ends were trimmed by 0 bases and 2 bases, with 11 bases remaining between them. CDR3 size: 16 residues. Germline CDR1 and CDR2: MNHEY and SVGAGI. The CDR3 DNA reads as TGTGCCAGCAGTTACTCCGCCAGGGTGGGCAATCAGCCCCAGCATTTT. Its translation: CASSYSARVGNQPQHF.

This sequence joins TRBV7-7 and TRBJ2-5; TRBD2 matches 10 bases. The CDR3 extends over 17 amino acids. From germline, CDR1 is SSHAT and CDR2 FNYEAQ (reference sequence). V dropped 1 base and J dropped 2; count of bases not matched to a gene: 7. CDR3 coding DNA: TGTGCCAGCAGCTTAGATGCGGGACTAGCGCAACAAGAGACCCAGTACTTC. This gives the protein CASSLDAGLAQQETQYF.

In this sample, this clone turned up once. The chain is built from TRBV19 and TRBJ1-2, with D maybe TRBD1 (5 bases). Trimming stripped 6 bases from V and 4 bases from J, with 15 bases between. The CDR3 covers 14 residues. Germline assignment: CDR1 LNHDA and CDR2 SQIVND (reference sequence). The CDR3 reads CASSWPQGAYGYTF. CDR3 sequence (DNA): TGTGCCAGTAGCTGGCCCCAGGGTGCCTATGGCTACACCTTC.

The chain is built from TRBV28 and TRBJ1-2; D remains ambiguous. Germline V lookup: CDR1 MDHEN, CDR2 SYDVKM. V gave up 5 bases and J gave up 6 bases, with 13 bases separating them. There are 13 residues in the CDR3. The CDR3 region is CASSPGSRDGYTF. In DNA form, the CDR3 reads TGTGCCAGCAGTCCCGGCTCGAGGGATGGCTACACCTTC.

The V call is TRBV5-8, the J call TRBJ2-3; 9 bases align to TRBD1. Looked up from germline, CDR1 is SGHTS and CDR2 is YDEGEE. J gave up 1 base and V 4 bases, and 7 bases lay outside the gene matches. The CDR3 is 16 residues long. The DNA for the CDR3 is TGTGCCAGCAGCCCGGGGACAGGGAGTCGCACAGATACGCAGTATTTT. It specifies CASSPGTGSRTDTQYF.

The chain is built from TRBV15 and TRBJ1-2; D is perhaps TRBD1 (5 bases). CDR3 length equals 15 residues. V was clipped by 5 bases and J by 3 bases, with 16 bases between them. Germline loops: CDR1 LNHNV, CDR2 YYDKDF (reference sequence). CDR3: CATSRGLGKDYGYTF. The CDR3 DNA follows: TGTGCCACCAGCCGGGGGTTGGGGAAAGACTATGGCTACACCTTC. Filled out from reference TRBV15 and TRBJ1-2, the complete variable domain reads DAMVIQNPRYQVTQFGKPVTLSCSQTLNHNVMYWYQQKSSQAPKLLFHYYDKDFNNEADTPDNFQSRRPNTSFCFLDIRSPGLGDTAMYLCATSRGLGKDYGYTFGSGTRLTVV.

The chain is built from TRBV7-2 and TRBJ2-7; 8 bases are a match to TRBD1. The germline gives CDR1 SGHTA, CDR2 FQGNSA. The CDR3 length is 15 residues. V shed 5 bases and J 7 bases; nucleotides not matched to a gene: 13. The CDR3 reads CASSSARTGTGEQYF. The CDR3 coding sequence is TGTGCCAGCAGCAGCGCGCGGACAGGGACGGGGGAGCAGTACTTC.

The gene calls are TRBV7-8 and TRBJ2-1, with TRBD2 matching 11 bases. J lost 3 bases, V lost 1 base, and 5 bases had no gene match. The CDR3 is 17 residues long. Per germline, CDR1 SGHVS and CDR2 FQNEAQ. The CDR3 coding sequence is TGTGCCAGCAGCTTAGTAGGGGGACTAGCGGTCTACAATGAGCAGTTCTTC. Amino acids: CASSLVGGLAVYNEQFF.

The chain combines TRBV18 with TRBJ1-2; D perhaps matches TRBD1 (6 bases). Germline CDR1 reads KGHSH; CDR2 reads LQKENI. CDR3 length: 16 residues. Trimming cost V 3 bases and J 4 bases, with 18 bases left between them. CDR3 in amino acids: CASSPPRQEKSYGYTF. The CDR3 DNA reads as TGTGCCAGCTCACCCCCCCGACAGGAAAAGTCCTATGGCTACACCTTC.

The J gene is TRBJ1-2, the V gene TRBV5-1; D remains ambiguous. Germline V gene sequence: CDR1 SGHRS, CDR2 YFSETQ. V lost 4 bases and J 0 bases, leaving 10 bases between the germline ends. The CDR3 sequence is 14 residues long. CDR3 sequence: CASSQFGANYGYTF. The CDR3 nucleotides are TGCGCCAGCAGCCAATTCGGAGCTAACTATGGCTACACCTTC.

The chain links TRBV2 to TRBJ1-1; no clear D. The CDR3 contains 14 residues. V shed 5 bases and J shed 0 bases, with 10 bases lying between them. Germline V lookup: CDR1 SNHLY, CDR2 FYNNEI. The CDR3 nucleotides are TGTGCCAGCAGTCAGGCCCCTATGAACACTGAAGCTTTCTTT. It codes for CASSQAPMNTEAFF. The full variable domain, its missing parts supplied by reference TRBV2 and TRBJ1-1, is EPEVTQTPSHQVTQMGQEVILRCVPISNHLYFYWYRQILGQKVEFLVSFYNNEISEKSEIFDDQFSVERPDGSNFTLKIRSTKLEDSAMYFCASSQAPMNTEAFFGQGTRLTVV.

The CDR3 reads CASSSPGQNYLSGANVLTF. In DNA, the CDR3 is TGCGCCAGCAGCTCCCCCGGACAGAATTACCTCTCTGGGGCCAACGTCCTGACTTTC. This chain uses TRBV5-1 with TRBJ2-6, with D possibly TRBD1 on 6 matching bases. From germline, CDR1 is SGHRS and CDR2 YFSETQ. The CDR3 spans 19 residues. The V end was cut by 3 bases, the J end by 0 bases, with 19 bases between.

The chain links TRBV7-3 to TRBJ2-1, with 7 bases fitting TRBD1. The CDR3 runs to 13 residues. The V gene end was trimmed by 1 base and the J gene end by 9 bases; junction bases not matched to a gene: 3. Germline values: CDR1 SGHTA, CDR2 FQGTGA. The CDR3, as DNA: TGTGCCAGCAGCTTAAGCCGACAGGGTGAGCAGTTCTTC. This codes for CASSLSRQGEQFF. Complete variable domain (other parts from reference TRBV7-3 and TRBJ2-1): GAGVSQTPSNKVTEKGKYVELRCDPISGHTALYWYRQSLGQGPEFLIYFQGTGAADDSGLPNDRFFAVRPEGSVSTLKIQRTERGDSAVYLCASSLSRQGEQFFGPGTRLTVL.

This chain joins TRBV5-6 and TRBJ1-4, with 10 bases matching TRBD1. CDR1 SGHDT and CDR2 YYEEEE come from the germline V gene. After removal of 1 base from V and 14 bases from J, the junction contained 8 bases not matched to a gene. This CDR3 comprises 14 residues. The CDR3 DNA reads TGTGCCAGCAGCTTGCATCAGGGGACAGGGGTGCTGTTTTTT. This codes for CASSLHQGTGVLFF.

The CDR3 region is CASSQDRGRHSPLHF. In nucleotides, the CDR3 is TGTGCCAGCAGCCAGGACAGGGGCCGGCATTCACCCCTCCACTTT. The chain links TRBV13 to TRBJ1-6; TRBD1 matches 9 bases. Germline CDR1 is PRHDT and CDR2 is FYEKMQ (reference sequence). V lost 5 bases and J lost 8; bases outside the gene matches: 7. CDR3 length: 15 amino acids.

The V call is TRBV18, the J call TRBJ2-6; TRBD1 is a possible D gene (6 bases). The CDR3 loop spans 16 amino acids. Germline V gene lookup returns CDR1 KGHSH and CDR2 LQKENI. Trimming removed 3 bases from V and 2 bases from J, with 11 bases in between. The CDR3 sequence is CASSPVQGAGANVLTF. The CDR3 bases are TGTGCCAGCTCACCTGTACAGGGTGCTGGGGCCAACGTCCTGACTTTC.